The next 17 T cell receptor beta chains were all read from a single sample in a study of metastatic and nonmetastatic thyroid tumors. Patients were all untreated before their thyroid surgery. Using MiXCR, TCRdb reanalyzed the PCR reads. The data contain 20,000 to 25,000 clones, about a sixth of them singletons. The source material was blood. These receptors were taken from a male donor with papillary thyroid cancer or a benign thyroid nodule (not recorded which). Some clones in this sample may be carry-over from other donors' samples.

This clone was seen ten or more times. The genes are TRBV7-3 and TRBJ2-7; D gene ambiguous. Trimming shortened V by 6 bases and J by 6 bases, and 18 bases separated the two germline ends. CDR1 is SGHTA and CDR2 is FQGTGA in the germline V gene. The CDR3 runs to 14 residues. In DNA, the CDR3 is TGTGCCAGCAGTCCGGGCGCTGACGTAAGCGAGCAGTACTTC. It specifies CASSPGADVSEQYF.

This clone showed up many times. The genes are TRBV19 and TRBJ1-5, with D perhaps matching TRBD1 (5 bases). Germline CDR1 reads LNHDA; CDR2 reads SQIVND (reference sequence). Between the trimmed V and J ends, which lost 1 base and 9 bases, there was a span of 16 bases. The CDR3 is 15 amino acids. CDR3 in DNA: TGTGCCAGTAGTATAGGCAGGGAGGTCAAGACGCCCCAGCATTTT. It yields the protein CASSIGREVKTPQHF.

V and J are TRBV9 and TRBJ1-4, with D uncertain. V gave up 0 bases and J gave up 8 bases, with 11 bases separating them. CDR1 is SGDLS and CDR2 is YYNGEE in the germline V gene. This CDR3 has 14 residues. As DNA, the CDR3 is TGTGCCAGCAGCGTAGGGAAATTACGGGAAAAACTGTTTTTT. It specifies CASSVGKLREKLFF. The whole variable domain, remainder taken from reference TRBV9 and TRBJ1-4, is DSGVTQTPKHLITATGQRVTLRCSPRSGDLSVYWYQQSLDQGLQFLIQYYNGEERAKGNILERFSAQQFPDLHSELNLSSLELGDSALYFCASSVGKLREKLFFGSGTQLSVL.

This clone was counted many times. This same CDR3 is encoded by further DNA sequences in the sample. The chain combines TRBV10-3 with TRBJ2-3; D might be TRBD2 (7 bases). Germline-derived CDR1 and CDR2 are ENHRY and SYGVKD. This CDR3 comprises 12 residues. The V and J ends lost 8 bases and 5 bases respectively, with 11 bases between them. The CDR3: CAIAGAQDTQYF. For the CDR3, the DNA is TGTGCCATCGCGGGGGCGCAAGATACGCAGTATTTT.

This chain joins TRBV27 and TRBJ2-3, with no clear D. The V end was cut by 2 bases, the J end by 1 base, with 4 bases between. CDR3 length equals 13 residues. CDR1 is MNHEY and CDR2 is SMNVEV in the germline V gene (reference sequence). The chain's CDR3 is CASSLQRTDTQYF. CDR3 in DNA: TGTGCCAGCAGTTTACAGCGCACAGATACGCAGTATTTT.

By share of the sample, this clone is medium-sized. The chain combines TRBV6-1 with TRBJ1-6, with D possibly being TRBD1 (5 bases). The V gene's germline CDR1 is MNHNS and CDR2 SASEGT. Trimming cost V 5 bases and J 8 bases, with 22 bases left between them. CDR3 length: 17 amino acids. CDR3 residues: CASSLWIGGSQDSPLHF. In DNA form, the CDR3 reads TGTGCCAGCAGTTTGTGGATCGGGGGTTCACAGGATTCACCCCTCCACTTT.

In this sample, this clone turned up many times. This chain uses TRBV28 with TRBJ1-4; D ambiguous. The CDR3 extends over 14 amino acids. From germline, CDR1 is MDHEN and CDR2 SYDVKM. Trimming left V 7 bases short and J 5 bases short, with 14 bases between. CDR3 bases: TGTGCCAGCAATGGGCCCGGGCAAAATGAAAAACTGTTTTTT. It codes for CASNGPGQNEKLFF. The variable domain in full, with the rest retrieved from reference TRBV28 and TRBJ1-4, is DVKVTQSSRYLVKRTGEKVFLECVQDMDHENMFWYRQDPGLGLRLIYFSYDVKMKEKGDIPEGYSVSREKKERFSLILESASTNQTSMYLCASNGPGQNEKLFFGSGTQLSVL.

This clone was found many times. The chain joins TRBV11-2 to TRBJ1-2; weak D call: TRBD1 (6 bases). CDR1 is SGHAT, CDR2 FQNNGV, per germline. The CDR3 spans 15 residues. V was pared by 3 bases and J by 5 bases, with 16 bases between. Here the CDR3 reads CASSFTLQGGYGYTF. The CDR3 region has the DNA TGTGCCAGCAGCTTTACCCTACAGGGAGGGTATGGCTACACCTTC.

This clone has ten or more counts. V gene TRBV5-1 combines with J gene TRBJ1-5; tentatively, D is TRBD1 (6 bases). The CDR3 has 14 amino acids. V shed 1 base and J shed 8 bases, with 13 bases lying between them. From germline, CDR1 is SGHRS and CDR2 YFSETQ. The CDR3 spells CASSLLGGPEPQHF. CDR3 DNA sequence: TGCGCCAGCAGCTTGTTGGGGGGCCCTGAGCCCCAGCATTTT. Based on the CDR3 plus reference TRBV5-1 and TRBJ1-5, the full variable domain is KAGVTQTPRYLIKTRGQQVTLSCSPISGHRSVSWYQQTPGQGLQFLFEYFSETQRNKGNFPGRFSGRQFSNSRSEMNVSTLELGDSALYLCASSLLGGPEPQHFGDGTRLSIL.

The chain links TRBV11-1 to TRBJ1-6, with a weak D call TRBD1 (5 bases). Germline values: CDR1 SGHAT, CDR2 FQDESV (reference sequence). With 2 bases removed from V and 8 bases from J, the gap between germline ends came to 19 bases. CDR3 length: 17 residues. CDR3: CASSLYGGWGSYSPLHF. The DNA for the CDR3 is TGTGCCAGCAGCTTATACGGGGGATGGGGTTCCTATTCACCCCTCCACTTT.

In this sample, this clone turned up a few times. The V gene is TRBV6-1, the J gene TRBJ1-1; no reliable D call. Germline V lookup: CDR1 MNHNS, CDR2 SASEGT. The CDR3 is 15 residues long. Trimming shortened V by 5 bases and J by 0 bases, and 13 bases separated the two germline ends. The CDR3 reads CASSLLGVMNTEAFF. The CDR3 bases are TGTGCCAGCAGTTTGTTAGGAGTCATGAACACTGAAGCTTTCTTT.

This clone was counted only a few times. V is TRBV6-1 and J is TRBJ2-7; the D is unclear. This CDR3 contains 14 residues. CDR1 and CDR2 from the germline V gene are MNHNS and SASEGT. V was cut by 8 bases and J by 9 bases, with 23 bases left in between. The CDR3 nucleotides read TGTGCCAGCTGCACGAACCTCCGAGAAGTAGGGCAGTACTTC. It is translated as CASCTNLREVGQYF.

The chain recombines TRBV20-1 with TRBJ2-7; 8 bases map to TRBD2. The CDR3 is 15 amino acids. CDR1 is DFQATT and CDR2 is SNEGSKA in the germline V gene (reference sequence). Trimming took 1 base from V and 0 from J; bases not matched to a gene: 5. CDR3 sequence reads: CSARGGSGDSYEQYF. In DNA form, the CDR3 reads TGCAGTGCTAGAGGCGGTAGCGGGGACTCCTACGAGCAGTACTTC.

This clone was recorded many times. The gene calls are TRBV4-1 and TRBJ2-7; no firm D call. V lost 0 bases, J lost 4 bases, and 10 bases lay in between. This CDR3 spans 14 amino acids. Germline CDR1 reads MGHRA; CDR2 reads YSYEKL. Written as DNA, the CDR3 is TGCGCCAGCAGCCAAGACCACCGAGTTTACGAGCAGTACTTC. Translation gives CASSQDHRVYEQYF.

This clone has only a few counts. A much larger clone lies one base from this, so it may be a read error. V is TRBV9 and J is TRBJ1-6; D remains unclear. The CDR3 has 13 residues. The germline V gene has CDR1 SGDLS and CDR2 YYNGEE. Between the trimmed V and J ends, which lost 6 bases and 9 bases, there was a span of 13 bases. The CDR3 DNA reads as TGTGCCAGCATAGAAGACTATCTTTCACCCCTCCACTTT. This encodes CASIEDYLSPLHF.

By share, this clone counts as medium-sized (0.01 to 0.1%). In DNA, the CDR3 is TGTGCCAGCAGGCCAGCTTACGAGCAGTACTTC. Its translation is CASRPAYEQYF. The chain is built from TRBV2 and TRBJ2-7; D is unclear. The CDR3 consists of 11 residues. Germline assignment: CDR1 SNHLY and CDR2 FYNNEI. Trimming removed 6 bases at V and 4 bases at J, with 7 bases between.

The V and J genes are TRBV5-1 and TRBJ2-1, with TRBD2 matching 7 bases. J gave up 0 bases and V 3 bases, and 9 bases lay outside the gene matches. This CDR3 contains 17 residues. Looked up from germline, CDR1 is SGHRS and CDR2 is YFSETQ. This CDR3 is CASSSPGGGPSYNEQFF. DNA for the CDR3: TGCGCCAGCAGCTCCCCGGGGGGAGGGCCCTCCTACAATGAGCAGTTCTTC.